The rows below give T cell receptor beta chains drawn from one sample of a study of OX40 agonist ivuxolimab in advanced cancers. Clones were sequenced by immunoSEQ multiplex PCR, and TCRdb holds only the in-frame ones, with some missing. The table has 52,000 or so clones, 84% seen once. The sample in question was CD4+ or CD8+ T cells sorted from blood, obtained in a trial of the OX40 agonist ivuxolimab. These receptors originate from an adult with an advanced solid tumor such as melanoma, head and neck, liver or kidney cancer. CDR3s include the opening cysteine and the closing phenylalanine or tryptophan. Each record gives: clone size, V gene, J gene, D gene, CDR3 DNA, CDR3 protein. The D gene is left open where the match is weak. Expanded clones are given a class, and other clones once, few, many or no size at all.

abundance: NA
v_gene: TRBV19
j_gene: TRBJ2-7
d_gene: TRBD1
CDR3nt: TGTGCCAGTAGGGGGGGACAGGACTCCTACGAGCAGTACTTC
CDR3aa: CASRGGQDSYEQYF

abundance: once
v_gene: TRBV6-6
j_gene: TRBJ2-2
d_gene: TRBD2
CDR3nt: TGTGCCAGCAGTTACCGGACTAGCGGAGGACCCGGGGAGCTGTTTTTT
CDR3aa: CASSYRTSGGPGELFF

abundance: few
v_gene: TRBV29-1
j_gene: TRBJ1-1
d_gene: NA
CDR3nt: TGCAGCCTCCGGAGGGGCCTGGGGTCCACTGAAGCTTTCTTT
CDR3aa: CSLRRGLGSTEAFF

abundance: NA
v_gene: TRBV6-1
j_gene: TRBJ2-5
d_gene: TRBD2
CDR3nt: TGTGCCAGCAGTGAAGGTGTAAATGTGGGAGGGGAGACCCAGTACTTC
CDR3aa: CASSEGVNVGGETQYF

abundance: NA
v_gene: TRBV2
j_gene: TRBJ2-7
d_gene: NA
CDR3nt: TGTGCCAGCAGTGAAGCGTTACGTTACGAGCAGTACTTC
CDR3aa: CASSEALRYEQYF

abundance: NA
v_gene: TRBV9
j_gene: TRBJ2-1
d_gene: TRBD2
CDR3nt: TGTGCCAGCAGCATGCTAGCGGGAGGACCGTCCTCCTACAATGAGCAGTTCTTC
CDR3aa: CASSMLAGGPSSYNEQFF

abundance: NA
v_gene: TRBV20-1
j_gene: TRBJ2-3
d_gene: NA
CDR3nt: TGCAGTGCGGTACATCCCGATACGCAGTATTTT
CDR3aa: CSAVHPDTQYF

abundance: NA
v_gene: TRBV9
j_gene: TRBJ2-1
d_gene: TRBD2
CDR3nt: TGTGCCAGCAGCTTGCTAGCGGGAGGGCCGAATGAGCAGTTCTTC
CDR3aa: CASSLLAGGPNEQFF

abundance: NA
v_gene: TRBV30
j_gene: TRBJ1-5
d_gene: TRBD1
CDR3nt: TGTGCCTGGAGCCTGGACAGGGCTGGGCCCCAGCATTTT
CDR3aa: CAWSLDRAGPQHF

abundance: once
v_gene: TRBV11-1
j_gene: TRBJ1-2
d_gene: TRBD1
CDR3nt: TGTGCCAGCAGCTCTCCAGACAGGGGAAACTATGGCTACACCTTC
CDR3aa: CASSSPDRGNYGYTF

abundance: NA
v_gene: TRBV7-3
j_gene: TRBJ2-7
d_gene: NA
CDR3nt: TGTGCCAGCAGCTTGGGACCTTCGGCCGGGGCCTACGAGCAGTACTTC
CDR3aa: CASSLGPSAGAYEQYF

abundance: once
v_gene: TRBV19
j_gene: TRBJ2-3
d_gene: NA
CDR3nt: TGTGCCAGTAACCTCCGGGGAGTCTCAGATACGCAGTATTTT
CDR3aa: CASNLRGVSDTQYF

abundance: NA
v_gene: TRBV11-1
j_gene: TRBJ1-2
d_gene: TRBD1
CDR3nt: TGTGCCACCTCAGCTTCGGGACAGGGGAATGGCTACACCTTC
CDR3aa: CATSASGQGNGYTF